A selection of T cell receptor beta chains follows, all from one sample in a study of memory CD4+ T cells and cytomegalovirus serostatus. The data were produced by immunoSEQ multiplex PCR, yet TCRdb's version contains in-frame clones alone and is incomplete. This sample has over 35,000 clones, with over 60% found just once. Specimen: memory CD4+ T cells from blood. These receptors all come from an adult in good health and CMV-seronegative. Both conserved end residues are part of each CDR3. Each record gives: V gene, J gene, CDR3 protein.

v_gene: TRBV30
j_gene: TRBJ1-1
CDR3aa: CAWSEIGIFEAFF

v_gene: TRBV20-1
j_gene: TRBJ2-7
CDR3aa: CSAPGTYEQYF

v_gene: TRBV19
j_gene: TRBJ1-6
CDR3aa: CASTKTAGGSPLHF

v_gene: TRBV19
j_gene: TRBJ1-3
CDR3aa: CASSMPTVSGNTIYF

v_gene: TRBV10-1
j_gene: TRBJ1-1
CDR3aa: CASSEGGQGAKTEAFF

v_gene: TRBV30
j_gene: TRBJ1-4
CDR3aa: CAWSGRVSNEKLFF

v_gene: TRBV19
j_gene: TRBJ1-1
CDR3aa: CASSIAQNTEAFF

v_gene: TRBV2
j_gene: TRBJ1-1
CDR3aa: CASILDRMNTEAFF

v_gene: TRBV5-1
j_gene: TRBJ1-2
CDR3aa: CASSFTGGRLSYTF

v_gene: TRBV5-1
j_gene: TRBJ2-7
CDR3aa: CASSLADSSYEQYF

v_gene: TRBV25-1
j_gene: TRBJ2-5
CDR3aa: CASSTLGPGQETQYF

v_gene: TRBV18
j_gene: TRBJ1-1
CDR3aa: CASSPDTSLEAFF

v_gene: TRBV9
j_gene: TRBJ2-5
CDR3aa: CASSVKGTVETQYF

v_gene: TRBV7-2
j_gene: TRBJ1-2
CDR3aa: CASSFDRDRIGGYTF